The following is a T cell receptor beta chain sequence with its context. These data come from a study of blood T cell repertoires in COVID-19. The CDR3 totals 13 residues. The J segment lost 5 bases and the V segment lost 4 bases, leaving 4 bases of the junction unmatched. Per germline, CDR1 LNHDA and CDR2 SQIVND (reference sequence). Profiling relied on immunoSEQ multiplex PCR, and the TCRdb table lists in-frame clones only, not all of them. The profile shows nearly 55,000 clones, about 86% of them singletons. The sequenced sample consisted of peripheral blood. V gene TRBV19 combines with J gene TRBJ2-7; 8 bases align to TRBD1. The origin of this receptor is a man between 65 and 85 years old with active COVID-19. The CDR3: CASSTDRANEQYF. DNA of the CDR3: TGTGCCAGTAGTACGGACAGGGCCAACGAGCAGTACTTC.